This T cell receptor beta chain was sequenced during a study of cytomegalovirus exposure and HLA in healthy donors. Findings and caveats of the study: Sequencing likely caused a cluster of highly shared sequence variants. TRBV6-2, TRBV6-3 and some other V segments were unresolvable in 87-base-pair reads.

Researchers ran the PCR with 60 Vbeta and 13 Jbeta primers. Clones were read by immunoSEQ multiplex PCR, and TCRdb kept only the in-frame ones, dropping some. The sample lists just over 150,000 clones; 84% were seen once. V lost 5 bases and J lost 1; bases outside the gene matches: 7. Per germline, CDR1 SGHVS and CDR2 FNYEAQ. This CDR3 contains 17 residues. Comment on this clone: The antigen is undetermined.

The sequenced material came from PBMCs. This rearrangement joins TRBV7-6 to TRBJ2-5; the match to TRBD2 covers 13 bases. The TCR comes from a middle-aged man in good health and CMV-seropositive. The CDR3 DNA reads TGTGCCAGCAGCGTGGGACTAGCGGGGATCGGCCAAGAGACCCAGTACTTC. Amino acid sequence: CASSVGLAGIGQETQYF.